These T cell receptor beta chains were read from a single sample in a study of cytotoxic CD8 clonotypes in ibrutinib-treated CLL. The data were produced by immunoSEQ multiplex PCR, yet TCRdb's version contains in-frame clones alone and is incomplete. The profile covers some 80,000 clones, with more than 75% appearing a single time and approximately 5% taken by the ten largest. This material consisted of PBMCs, taken after 12 months of ibrutinib treatment. Every receptor here comes from a human donor with chronic lymphocytic leukemia. The conserved cysteine and the conserved F or W are not part of the CDR3 here.

>TRBV11-3|TRBJ2-7
ASSPRGQGSSYEQY
>TRBV5-1|TRBJ2-7
ASSPMGREGRDEQY
>TRBV6-4|TRBJ2-4
ASSDTSRGAGGIQY
>TRBV5-1|TRBJ2-7
ASSQRDRGAEQY
>TRBV4-2|TRBJ2-6
ASSGSPSGANVLT
>TRBV6-1|TRBJ2-1
ASSRLAATYNEQF
>TRBV28|TRBJ1-5
ASSFPNQPQH
>TRBV7-8|TRBJ1-3
ASSLGFRGRTIY
>TRBV27|TRBJ2-1
ASSFWSVVGASSYNEQF
>TRBV21-1|TRBJ1-5
ASSKPQGPSNQPQH
>TRBV7-8|TRBJ1-2
ASSLAPRGGYT
>TRBV28|TRBJ1-5
ASSSGQGWQPQH
>TRBV28|TRBJ2-3
ASRNPRSLGTDTQY
>TRBV19|TRBJ1-2
ASSKAVDYGYT
>TRBV2|TRBJ1-3
ASSTQGQGAGNTIY